One T cell receptor beta chain is described in this entry. The specificity of this receptor is unknown. No clone much larger than this one lies a single base away; base qualities are absent. Counted from cysteine to phenylalanine, this CDR3 has 15 amino acids. Only the CDR3 portion is preserved as DNA: 45 bases, with reading frame beginning at the first base. From the germline V gene, CDR1 is SGHDT and CDR2 is YYEEEE. Here V drops 4 bases and J drops 7 bases, and the junction holds 9 bases not matched to any gene. The sample comes from a study of a mutant IDH1 vaccine in newly diagnosed glioma (dated by TCRdb to the early 2020s). Concerning the study at large: Across visits V03 through V10, patients got a total of eight vaccinations, given in weeks 1, 3, 5, 7, 11, 15, 19 and 23. Vaccination started 4-6 weeks after radiotherapy alone, or was given together with temozolomide cycles in the groups whose treatment included chemotherapy. Of the roughly 30 treated patients, approximately 60% were male and roughly 38% were female, and a mean age of roughly 41 years was recorded. Prior to enrollment, patients had been given standard therapy consisting of radiotherapy alone, temozolomide alone, or radiochemotherapy with temozolomide, with the combination given to most patients. Peripheral blood samples were drawn at six visits, namely V03 (baseline), V05, V07, V10, V12 and V13. Longitudinal TCRB deep sequencing was performed for fewer than 30 treated patients wherever samples were available for exploratory analyses.

Results and caveats for the whole study, not just this receptor: Availability determined which PBMC samples were chosen for TCRB deep sequencing. Vaccine-induced immune responses across multiple MHC alleles were detected in approximately 93% of patients. Pseudoprogression appeared unrelated to alterations in the top peripheral T cell clonotypes detected by TCRB sequencing. According to the authors, sample limitations meant that analyses of patient blood samples could not be reproduced.

Receptor amplification or capture employed the immunoSEQ multiplex PCR assay. The hsTCRB Kit was used according to the manufacturer's protocol to amplify rearranged TCR beta chain sequences. TCRB libraries were sequenced on an Illumina MiSeq. The original pipeline was this. The kit vendor's proprietary platform handled demultiplexing, trimming and gene mapping. Drawn from immuneACCESS, this table holds only the in-frame rearrangements with V and J called that TCRdb kept. Clones are partly lost; checked studies trace under half to an unresolved V gene and leave the rest unexplained. That table gives V, J and clone size, and the DNA gave D and trimming. Counted in this sample were some 80,000 clones; 85% of them appeared once. Of the sample, roughly 0.81% falls within the top ten clones. This specimen's time point label, interpreted: week 23, last vaccination. Each vaccine dose was 300 ug of a 20-mer mutant IDH1 peptide in Montanide, given subcutaneously with topical imiquimod. The donors had newly diagnosed IDH1-mutant astrocytomas of WHO grade 3 or 4 that showed loss of nuclear ATRX. The samples were drawn from NOA16, a multicentre, single-arm, open-label phase I trial in Germany that tested a mutant IDH1 peptide vaccine in humans for the first time. Genomic DNA for TCRB sequencing was extracted from EDTA blood using the DNeasy Blood and Tissue Kit.

Sample: PBMCs, taken from a glioma patient whose treatment included an IDH1 peptide vaccine. This clonotype originated in a woman aged 45-65 years with glioma. Here the chain combines TRBV5-6 and TRBJ1-1; 11 middle bases align to TRBD1. The CDR3 region reads CASSLAGTGGFEAFF. The bases read TGTGCCAGCAGCCTGGCCGGGACAGGGGGTTTTGAAGCTTTCTTT.